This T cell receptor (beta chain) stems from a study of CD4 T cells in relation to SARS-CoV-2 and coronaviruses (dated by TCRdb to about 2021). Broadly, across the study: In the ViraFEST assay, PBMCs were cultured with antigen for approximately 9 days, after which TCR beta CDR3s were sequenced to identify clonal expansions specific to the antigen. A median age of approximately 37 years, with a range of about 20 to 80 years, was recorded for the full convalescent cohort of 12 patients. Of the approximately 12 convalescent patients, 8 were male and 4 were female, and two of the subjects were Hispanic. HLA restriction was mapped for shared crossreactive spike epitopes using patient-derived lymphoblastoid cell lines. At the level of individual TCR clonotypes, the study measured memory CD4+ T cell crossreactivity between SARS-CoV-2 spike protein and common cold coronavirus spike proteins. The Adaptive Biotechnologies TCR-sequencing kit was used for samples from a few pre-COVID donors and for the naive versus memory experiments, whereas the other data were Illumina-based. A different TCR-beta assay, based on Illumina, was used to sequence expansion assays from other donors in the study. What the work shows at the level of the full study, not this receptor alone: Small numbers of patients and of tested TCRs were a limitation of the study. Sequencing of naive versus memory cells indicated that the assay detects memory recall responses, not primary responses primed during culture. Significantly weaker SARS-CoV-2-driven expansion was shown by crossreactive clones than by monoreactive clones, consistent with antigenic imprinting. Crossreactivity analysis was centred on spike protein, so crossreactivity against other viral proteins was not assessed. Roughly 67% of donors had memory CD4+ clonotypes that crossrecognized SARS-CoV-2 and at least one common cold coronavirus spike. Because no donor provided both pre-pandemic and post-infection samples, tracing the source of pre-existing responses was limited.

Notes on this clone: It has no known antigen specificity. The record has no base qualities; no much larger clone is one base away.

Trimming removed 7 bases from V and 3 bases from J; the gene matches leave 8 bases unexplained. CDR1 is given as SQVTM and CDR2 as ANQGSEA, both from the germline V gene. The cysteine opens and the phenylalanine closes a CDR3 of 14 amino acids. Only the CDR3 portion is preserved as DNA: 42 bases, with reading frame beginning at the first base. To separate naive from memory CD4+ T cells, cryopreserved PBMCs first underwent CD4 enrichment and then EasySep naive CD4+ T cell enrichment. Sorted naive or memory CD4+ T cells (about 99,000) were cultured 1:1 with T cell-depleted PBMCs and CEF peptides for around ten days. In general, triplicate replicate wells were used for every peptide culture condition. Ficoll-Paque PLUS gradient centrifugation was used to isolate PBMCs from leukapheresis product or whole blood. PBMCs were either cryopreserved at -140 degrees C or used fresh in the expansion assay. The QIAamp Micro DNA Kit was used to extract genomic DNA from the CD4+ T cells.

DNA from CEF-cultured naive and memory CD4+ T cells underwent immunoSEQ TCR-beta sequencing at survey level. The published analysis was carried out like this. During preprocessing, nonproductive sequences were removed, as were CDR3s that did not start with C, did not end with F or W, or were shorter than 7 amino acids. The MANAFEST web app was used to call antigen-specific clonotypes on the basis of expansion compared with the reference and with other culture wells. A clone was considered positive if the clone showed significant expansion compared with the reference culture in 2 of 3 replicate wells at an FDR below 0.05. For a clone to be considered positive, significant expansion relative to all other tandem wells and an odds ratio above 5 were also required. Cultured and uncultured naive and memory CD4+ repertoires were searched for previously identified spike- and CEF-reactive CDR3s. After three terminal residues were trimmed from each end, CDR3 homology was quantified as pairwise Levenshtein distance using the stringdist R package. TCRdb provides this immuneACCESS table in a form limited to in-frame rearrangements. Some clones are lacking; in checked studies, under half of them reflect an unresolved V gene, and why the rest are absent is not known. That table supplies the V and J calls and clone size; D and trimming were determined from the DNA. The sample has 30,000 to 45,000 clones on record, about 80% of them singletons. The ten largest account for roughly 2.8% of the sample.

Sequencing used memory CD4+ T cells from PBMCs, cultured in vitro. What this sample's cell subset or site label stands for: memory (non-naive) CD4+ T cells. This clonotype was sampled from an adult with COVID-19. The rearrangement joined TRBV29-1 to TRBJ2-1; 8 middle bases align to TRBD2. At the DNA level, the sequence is TGCAGCGCCACAGCTAGCGGGTACTACAATGAGCAGTTCTTC. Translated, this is CSATASGYYNEQFF.